Sequencing of this T cell receptor (beta chain) was carried out in a study of cytotoxic CD8 clonotypes in ibrutinib-treated CLL. Regarding the study as a whole: Clonality grew at ibrutinib response; at progression, it decreased back toward baseline.

This clone was counted a few times. Its antigen is unknown. Clones were sequenced by immunoSEQ multiplex PCR, and TCRdb holds only the in-frame ones, with some missing. The sample contains tens of thousands of clones, approximately 45% of which appear only once. The J segment lost 2 bases and the V segment lost 4 bases, leaving 6 bases of the junction unmatched. Germline-derived CDR1 and CDR2 are SGHRS and YFSETQ. CDR3 length equals 15 residues. The sequence was obtained from a human donor with chronic lymphocytic leukemia. The rearrangement joins TRBV5-1 to TRBJ2-3; 8 nucleotides align to TRBD1. Here the sequenced sample was PBMCs, taken before ibrutinib treatment. CDR3 sequence: CASSGTGQHTDTQYF. The CDR3 DNA sequence: TGCGCCAGCAGCGGGACAGGCCAACACACAGATACGCAGTATTTT.